The TCR beta chain described here comes from a study of identical twins. Germline loops: CDR1 SEHNR, CDR2 FQNEAQ (reference sequence). V was cut by 9 bases and J by 6 bases, with 24 bases left in between. The CDR3 spans 16 residues. TCRdb reanalysed the 5' RACE reads using MiXCR and keeps one entry per CDR3 protein. The profile shows about 530,000 distinct CDR3 sequences, 20% to 25% of them singletons. This clonotype appeared a few times. Another study also made use of these data, one on yellow fever vaccine responses in identical twins.

V and J are TRBV7-9 and TRBJ2-1; D perhaps matches TRBD2 (6 bases). Sequences were obtained from CD4+ T cells sorted from blood. This TCR was recovered from a woman aged 18-30 years in good health. The chain's CDR3 is CARSSTSLFGSNEQFF. As DNA, the CDR3 is TGTGCCAGATCCTCCACTAGCCTCTTTGGATCCAATGAGCAGTTCTTC.